This T cell receptor (beta chain) was retrieved from a study of cytomegalovirus exposure and HLA in healthy donors. About the research overall: Earlier, about 179 million T cells were analyzed, and fewer than 120 million unique TCR beta sequences were found among them. Overall study findings and caveats: Near-uniform donor sequencing depth was presumed by presence/absence analyses. Later analysis indicated greater clonal expansion among HLA-associated TCR beta chains than among equally common other chains.

The CDR3 is made up of 15 amino acids. Germline values: CDR1 MNHNS, CDR2 SASEGT. V lost 10 bases and J lost 10; bases outside the gene matches: 14. In nominal health when sampled, donors likely had unrecorded immune exposures nonetheless. As concerns this clone: Its target is not known.

The PCR employed 60 Vbeta primers together with 13 Jbeta primers. The table came from immunoSEQ multiplex PCR; TCRdb's copy has only in-frame clones and leaves some out. The table lists about 170,000 clones, less than 75% of them singletons. The origin of this receptor is a girl aged 5-17 years in good health and CMV-seronegative. V usage is TRBV6-1 and J usage is TRBJ1-6; 9 bases fit TRBD1. The sample taken for sequencing was PBMCs. DNA of the CDR3: TGTGCCACCAGGGCTTGGGACAGGGAGGAGTCACCCCTCCACTTT. This codes for CATRAWDREESPLHF.